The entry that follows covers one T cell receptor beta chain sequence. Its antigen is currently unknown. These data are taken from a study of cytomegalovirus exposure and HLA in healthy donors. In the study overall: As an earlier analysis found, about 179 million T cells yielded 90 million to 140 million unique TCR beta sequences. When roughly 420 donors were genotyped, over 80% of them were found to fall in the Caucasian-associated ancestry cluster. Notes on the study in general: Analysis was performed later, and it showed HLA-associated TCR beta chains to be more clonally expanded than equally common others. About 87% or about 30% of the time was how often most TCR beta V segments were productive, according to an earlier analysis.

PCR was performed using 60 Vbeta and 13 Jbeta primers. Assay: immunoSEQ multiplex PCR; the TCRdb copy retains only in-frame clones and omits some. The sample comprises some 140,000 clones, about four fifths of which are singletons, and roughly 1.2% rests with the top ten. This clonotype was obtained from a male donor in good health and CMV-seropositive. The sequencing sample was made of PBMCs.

CDR3 sequence: CASSSPETGGYEQYF. CDR3 DNA: TGTGCCAGCAGCTCACCCGAGACAGGGGGCTACGAGCAGTACTTC. The chain carries TRBV7-9 and TRBJ2-5; 9 nucleotides line up with TRBD1. The end of the DNA aligns better with TRBJ2-7, so the J call may be wrong. This CDR3 spans 15 amino acids. In germline, CDR1 is SEHNR, CDR2 FQNEAQ (reference sequence).